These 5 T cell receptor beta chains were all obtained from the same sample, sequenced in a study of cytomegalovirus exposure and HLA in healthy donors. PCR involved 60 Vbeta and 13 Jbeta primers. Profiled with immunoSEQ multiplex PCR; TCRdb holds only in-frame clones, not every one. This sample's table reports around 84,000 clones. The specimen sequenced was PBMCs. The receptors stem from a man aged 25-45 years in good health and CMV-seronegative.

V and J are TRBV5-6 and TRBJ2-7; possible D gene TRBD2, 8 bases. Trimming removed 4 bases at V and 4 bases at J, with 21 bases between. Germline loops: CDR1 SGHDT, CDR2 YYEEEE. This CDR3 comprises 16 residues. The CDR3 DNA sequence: TGTGCCAGCAGCCCGGGGGGGTGGGCAGGGGGTTACGAGCAGTACTTC. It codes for CASSPGGWAGGYEQYF.

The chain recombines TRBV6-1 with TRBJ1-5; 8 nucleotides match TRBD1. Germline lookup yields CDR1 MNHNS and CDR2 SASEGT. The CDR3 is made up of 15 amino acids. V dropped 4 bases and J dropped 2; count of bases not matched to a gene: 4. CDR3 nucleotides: TGTGCCAGCAGTGCGGAGACAGGGGGCAATCAGCCCCAGCATTTT. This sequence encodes CASSAETGGNQPQHF.

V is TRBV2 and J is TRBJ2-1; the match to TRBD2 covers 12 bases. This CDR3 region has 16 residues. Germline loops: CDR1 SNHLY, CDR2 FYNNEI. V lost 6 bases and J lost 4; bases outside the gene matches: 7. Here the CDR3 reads CASSETSGGLYNEQFF. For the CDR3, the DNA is TGTGCCAGCAGCGAGACTAGCGGGGGACTTTACAATGAGCAGTTCTTC.

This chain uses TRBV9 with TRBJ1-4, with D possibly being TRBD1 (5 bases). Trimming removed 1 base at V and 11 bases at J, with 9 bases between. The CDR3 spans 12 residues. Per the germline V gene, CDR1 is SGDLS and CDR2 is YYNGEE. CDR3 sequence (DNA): TGTGCCAGCAGCGTAATCGGGGGTAAACTGTTTTTT. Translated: CASSVIGGKLFF.

This chain's CDR3 is CASSLTGAGGSYNEQFF. CDR3 DNA: TGTGCCAGCAGCCTGACAGGAGCGGGGGGCTCCTACAATGAGCAGTTCTTC. The chain recombines TRBV7-8 with TRBJ2-1; 9 bases match TRBD2. CDR3 size: 17 residues. Germline CDR1 and CDR2: SGHVS and FQNEAQ. Trimming cost V 5 bases and J 0 bases; bases outside gene matches: 8.